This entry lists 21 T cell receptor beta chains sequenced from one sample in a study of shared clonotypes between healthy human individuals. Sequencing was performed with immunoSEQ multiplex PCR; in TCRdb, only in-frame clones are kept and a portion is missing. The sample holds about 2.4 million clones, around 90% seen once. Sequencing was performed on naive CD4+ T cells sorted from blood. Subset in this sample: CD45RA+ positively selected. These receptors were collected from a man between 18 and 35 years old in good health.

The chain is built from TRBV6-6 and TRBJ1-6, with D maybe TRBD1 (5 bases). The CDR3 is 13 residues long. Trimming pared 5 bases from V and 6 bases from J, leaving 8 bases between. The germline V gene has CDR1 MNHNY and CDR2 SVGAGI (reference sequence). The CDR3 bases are TGTGCCAGCAGTAGGACAATTAATTCACCCCTCCACTTT. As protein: CASSRTINSPLHF.

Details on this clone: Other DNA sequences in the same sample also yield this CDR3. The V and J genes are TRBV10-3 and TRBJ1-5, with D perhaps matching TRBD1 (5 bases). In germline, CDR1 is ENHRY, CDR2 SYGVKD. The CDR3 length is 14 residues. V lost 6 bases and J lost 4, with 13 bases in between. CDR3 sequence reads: CAISAQGGNQPQHF. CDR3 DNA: TGTGCCATCAGCGCTCAGGGAGGAAATCAGCCCCAGCATTTT.

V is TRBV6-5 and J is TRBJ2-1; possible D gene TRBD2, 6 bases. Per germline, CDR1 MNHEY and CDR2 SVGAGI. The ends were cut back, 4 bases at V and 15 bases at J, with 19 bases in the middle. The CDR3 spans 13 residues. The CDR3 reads CASSSPGDPGWFF. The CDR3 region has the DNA TGTGCCAGCAGTTCCCCGGGGGACCCCGGTTGGTTCTTC.

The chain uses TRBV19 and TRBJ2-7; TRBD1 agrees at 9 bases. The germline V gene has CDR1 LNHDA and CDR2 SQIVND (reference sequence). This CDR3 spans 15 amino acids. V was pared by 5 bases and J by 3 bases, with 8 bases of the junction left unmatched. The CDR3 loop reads CASSYLGQGLYEQYF. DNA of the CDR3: TGTGCCAGTAGTTATCTTGGACAGGGGCTCTACGAGCAGTACTTC.

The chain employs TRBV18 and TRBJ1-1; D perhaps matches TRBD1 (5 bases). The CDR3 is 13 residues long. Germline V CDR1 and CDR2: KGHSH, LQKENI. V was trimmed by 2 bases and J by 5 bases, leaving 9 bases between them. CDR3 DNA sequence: TGTGCCAGCTCACCATCAGGGCAAACTGAAGCTTTCTTT. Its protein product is CASSPSGQTEAFF.

CDR3 DNA: TGTGCCAGCAGGAGCGGGACAGGGGGCGCGAGTGAGCAGTTCTTC. Translation gives CASRSGTGGASEQFF. The chain links TRBV6-1 to TRBJ2-1, with 12 bases lining up with TRBD1. Germline V gene data show CDR1 as MNHNS and CDR2 as SASEGT. This CDR3 is 15 amino acids long. V lost 6 bases and J lost 9; bases outside the gene matches: 9.

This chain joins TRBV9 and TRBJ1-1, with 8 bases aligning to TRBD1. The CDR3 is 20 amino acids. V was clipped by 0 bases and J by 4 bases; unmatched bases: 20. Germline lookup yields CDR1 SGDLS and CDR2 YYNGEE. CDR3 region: CASSVGISIGQGGLSTEAFF. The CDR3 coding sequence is TGTGCCAGCAGCGTAGGTATCTCCATCGGACAGGGAGGTTTGAGCACTGAAGCTTTCTTT.

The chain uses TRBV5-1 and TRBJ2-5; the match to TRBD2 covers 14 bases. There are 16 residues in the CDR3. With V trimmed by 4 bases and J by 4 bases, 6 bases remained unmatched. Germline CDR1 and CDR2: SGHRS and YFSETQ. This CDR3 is CASSQRLAGGGETQYF. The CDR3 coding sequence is TGCGCCAGCAGCCAAAGACTAGCGGGAGGGGGAGAGACCCAGTACTTC.

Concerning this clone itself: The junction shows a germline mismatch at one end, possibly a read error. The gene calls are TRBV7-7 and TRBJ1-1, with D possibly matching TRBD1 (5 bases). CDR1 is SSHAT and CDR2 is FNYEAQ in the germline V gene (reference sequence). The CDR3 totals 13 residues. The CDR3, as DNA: TGTGCTAGCAGCTTAGATAGGGGTTCTGAAGCTTTCTTT. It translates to CASSLDRGSEAFF. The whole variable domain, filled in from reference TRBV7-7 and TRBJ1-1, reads GAGVSQSPRYKVTKRGQDVTLRCDPISSHATLYWYQQALGQGPEFLTYFNYEAQPDKSGLPSDRFSAERPEGSISTLTIQRTEQRDSAMYRCASSLDRGSEAFFGQGTRLTVV.

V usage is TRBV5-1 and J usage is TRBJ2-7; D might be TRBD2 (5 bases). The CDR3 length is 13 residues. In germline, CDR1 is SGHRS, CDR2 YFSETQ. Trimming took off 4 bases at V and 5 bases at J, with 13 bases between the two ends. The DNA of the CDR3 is TGCGCCAGCAGCCGGGATTGGGGTCACGAGCAGTACTTC. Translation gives CASSRDWGHEQYF.

This CDR3 reads CAWSVSPNSPLHF. The DNA of the CDR3 is TGTGCCTGGAGTGTTTCTCCTAATTCACCCCTCCACTTT. The chain is built from TRBV30 and TRBJ1-6, with D unresolved. The CDR3 totals 13 residues. CDR1 is GTSNPN, CDR2 SVGIG, per germline (reference sequence). Trimming removed 0 bases from V and 6 bases from J, with 6 bases in between.

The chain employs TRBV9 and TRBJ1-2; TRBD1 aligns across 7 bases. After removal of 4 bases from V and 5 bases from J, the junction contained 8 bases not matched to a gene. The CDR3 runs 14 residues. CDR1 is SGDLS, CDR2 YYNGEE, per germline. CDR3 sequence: CASSIGTEGYGYTF. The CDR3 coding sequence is TGTGCCAGCAGCATTGGGACAGAGGGGTATGGCTACACCTTC.

The CDR3 coding sequence is TGTGCCAGCAGCTCCTCACAGGGTATCAACTACGAGCAGTACTTC. Translation gives CASSSSQGINYEQYF. The chain uses TRBV5-4 and TRBJ2-7, with D possibly TRBD1 on 6 matching bases. The CDR3 is 15 residues long. Germline-derived CDR1 and CDR2 are SGHNT and YYREEE (reference sequence). With 3 bases removed from V and 3 bases from J, the gap between germline ends came to 16 bases.

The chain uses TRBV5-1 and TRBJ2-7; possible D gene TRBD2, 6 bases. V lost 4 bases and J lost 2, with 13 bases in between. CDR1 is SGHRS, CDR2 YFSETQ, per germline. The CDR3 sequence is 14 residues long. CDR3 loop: CASSLRLDPYEQYF. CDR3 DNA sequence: TGCGCCAGCAGCCTGCGACTAGACCCCTACGAGCAGTACTTC.

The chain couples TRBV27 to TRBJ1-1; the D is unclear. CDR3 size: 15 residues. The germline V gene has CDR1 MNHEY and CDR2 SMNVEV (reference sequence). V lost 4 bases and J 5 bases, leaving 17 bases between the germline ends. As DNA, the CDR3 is TGTGCCAGCAGTTCAAGGACGGCGATGGAGACTGAAGCTTTCTTT. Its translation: CASSSRTAMETEAFF.

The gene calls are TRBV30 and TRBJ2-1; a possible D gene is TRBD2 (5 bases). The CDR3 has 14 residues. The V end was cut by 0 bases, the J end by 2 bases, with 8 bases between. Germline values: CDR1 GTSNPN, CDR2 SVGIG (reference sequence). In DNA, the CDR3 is TGTGCCTGGAGTGTTTTGCGGGCCTACAATGAGCAGTTCTTC. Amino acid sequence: CAWSVLRAYNEQFF.

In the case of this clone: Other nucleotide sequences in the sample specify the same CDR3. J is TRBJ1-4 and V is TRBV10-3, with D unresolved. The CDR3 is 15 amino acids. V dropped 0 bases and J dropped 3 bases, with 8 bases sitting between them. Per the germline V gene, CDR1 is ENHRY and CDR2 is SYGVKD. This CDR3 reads CAISESGGPNEKLFF. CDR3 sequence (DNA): TGTGCCATCAGTGAGTCTGGAGGACCTAATGAAAAACTGTTTTTT.

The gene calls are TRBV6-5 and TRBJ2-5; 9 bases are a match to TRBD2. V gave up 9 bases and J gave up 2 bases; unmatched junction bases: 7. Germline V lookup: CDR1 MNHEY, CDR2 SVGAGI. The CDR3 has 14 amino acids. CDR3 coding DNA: TGTGCCAGGAGAGGGACTAGCTGTCAAGAGACCCAGTACTTC. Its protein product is CARRGTSCQETQYF.

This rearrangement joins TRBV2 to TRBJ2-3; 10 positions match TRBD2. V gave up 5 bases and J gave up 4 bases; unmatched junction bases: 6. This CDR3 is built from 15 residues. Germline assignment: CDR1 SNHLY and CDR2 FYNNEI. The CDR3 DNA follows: TGTGCCAGCAGTTATAAAGCGGGGGGGTCAGATACGCAGTATTTT. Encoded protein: CASSYKAGGSDTQYF.

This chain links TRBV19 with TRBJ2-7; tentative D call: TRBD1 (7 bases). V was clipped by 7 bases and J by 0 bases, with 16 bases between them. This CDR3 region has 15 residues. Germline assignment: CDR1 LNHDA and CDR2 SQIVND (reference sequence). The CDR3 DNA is TGTGCCAGTAAAAACGCGGGACAGAGCTCCTACGAGCAGTACTTC. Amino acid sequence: CASKNAGQSSYEQYF.

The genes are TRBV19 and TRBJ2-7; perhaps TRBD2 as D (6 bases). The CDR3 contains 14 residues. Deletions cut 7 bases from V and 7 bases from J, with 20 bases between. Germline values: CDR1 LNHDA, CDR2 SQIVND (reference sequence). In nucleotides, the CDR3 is TGTGCCAGTAAGAGAGGAGGGACGGCGGGGGAGCAGTACTTC. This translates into CASKRGGTAGEQYF.